Reported below is one T cell receptor (beta chain). This clone's antigen is unknown. No per-base quality is available; no much larger clone lies one base away. The immunoSEQ Assay, a bias-controlled multiplex PCR, was used to amplify TCRbeta CDR3 regions from genomic DNA. On the study's bioinformatics: Within the assay, amplification of reference gene primers was used to estimate how many nucleated cells each sample contained. To quantify the absolute abundance of each unique TCRbeta CDR3 rearrangement, sequence reads were collapsed and filtered. For each sample, productive Simpson clonality was calculated as the square root of Simpson's diversity index over productive rearrangements. Sourced from immuneACCESS, this table was stored by TCRdb with only in-frame sequences that have V and J called. A share of the clones is absent; for the studies checked, an unresolved V gene accounts for under half, and the remainder has no known explanation. That table supplies the V and J calls and clone size; D and trimming were determined from the DNA. The sample profile shows 230,000 or so clones; 70% to 85% of them were found once. Clones ranked in the top ten supply 1.4% of the sample.

This entry belongs to a study of blood T cell repertoires in COVID-19 (dated by TCRdb to the early 2020s). At the level of the whole study: The collaborator samples originated in the United States, Italy and Spain and spanned the acute and convalescent phases of COVID-19. The repertoires were released in a freely available public database meant as a resource for research on the immune response to SARS-CoV-2. Where HLA class I and class II types were available, the types were taken from metadata supplied by the sample provider, not from assay-based typing. Subjects who had been exposed to COVID-19, were actively infected with it, or had recovered from it provided the deeply sampled blood TCRbeta repertoires that made up the dataset. The material from the prospective study consisted of cDNA or gDNA derived from T cells, B-cell-depleted T cells, or PBMCs. The samples were drawn from the first 160 participants of the ongoing ImmuneRACE study and from over a thousand subjects provided by 6 global collaborators. Nearly every sample came with metadata listing a de-identified subject ID, COVID-19 status, age in years and sex.

A second Seattle source provided samples from volunteer blood donors who had recovered from COVID-19. The collaborating institutions used their own protocols to collect whole blood in K2EDTA tubes. Collaborator samples were shipped for TCRbeta analysis as frozen whole blood, isolated PBMCs, or DNA extracted from either sample type. The junction carries 7 bases between V and J, which are trimmed by 0 bases and 7 bases respectively. CDR1 and CDR2 are read off the germline V gene as SGHNT and YENEEA. The CDR3 holds 13 amino acids from the cysteine to the phenylalanine. Only the CDR3 DNA stays, 39 bases, in frame from base 1. Study-wide conclusions, independent of this receptor: The quantity of clinical and demographic metadata differed by source and by participant and was supplied without curation.

Material for sequencing was peripheral blood. The rearrangement joined TRBV11-3 to TRBJ1-5; possibly the D gene is TRBD1, per 5 matching bases. The clonotype originates from a middle-aged woman who had recovered from COVID-19. Here is the DNA: TGTGCCAGCAGCTTAGAGACAGACCAGCCCCAGCATTTT. Translated, this is CASSLETDQPQHF.